A selection of T cell receptor beta chains follows, all from one sample in a study of shared clonotypes between healthy human individuals. Libraries were prepared by immunoSEQ multiplex PCR; TCRdb keeps only in-frame clonotypes and omits some of them. The repertoire holds roughly 2 million clones, with around 95% as singletons. Sequencing used naive CD4+ T cells sorted from blood. The receptor set was obtained from a man between 18 and 35 years old in good health. CDR3s include the opening cysteine and the closing phenylalanine or tryptophan. D genes are given only for firm matches. Where a row states a size, it is once, few, many or the class of an expanded clone; other rows omit it.

v_gene,j_gene,d_gene,abundance,CDR3aa,CDR3nt
TRBV29-1,TRBJ1-2,.,.,CSVEASYYGYTF,TGCAGCGTTGAAGCCAGCTACTATGGCTACACCTTC
TRBV28,TRBJ1-6,.,.,CASSLGQGRLSPLHF,TGTGCCAGCAGTTTGGGGCAGGGGCGATTATCACCCCTCCACTTT
TRBV9,TRBJ1-1,.,.,CASSVAAANTEAFF,TGTGCCAGCAGCGTAGCAGCGGCGAACACTGAAGCTTTCTTT
TRBV9,TRBJ1-2,.,few,CASSPRENYGYTF,TGTGCCAGCAGCCCGAGGGAGAACTATGGCTACACCTTC
TRBV18,TRBJ1-1,.,.,CASSPGGAGRTEAFF,TGTGCCAGCTCACCAGGGGGCGCGGGCCGCACTGAAGCTTTCTTT
TRBV4-1,TRBJ1-2,TRBD1,.,CASSQDRVGGYTF,TGCGCCAGCAGCCAGGACAGGGTTGGCGGCTACACCTTC
TRBV7-2,TRBJ2-7,TRBD1,.,CASSYSGTGAYEQYF,TGTGCCAGCAGCTATAGCGGGACAGGGGCCTACGAGCAGTACTTC
TRBV2,TRBJ2-7,.,.,CASSESAGRYEQYF,TGTGCCAGCAGTGAGTCGGCAGGTCGTTACGAGCAGTACTTC
TRBV28,TRBJ2-3,TRBD2,.,CASGSGGIGTDTQYF,TGTGCCAGCGGTAGCGGGGGAATCGGTACAGATACGCAGTATTTT
TRBV5-5,TRBJ1-6,TRBD1,.,CASSLARGLRSPLHF,TGTGCCAGCAGCTTGGCCAGGGGGCTGAGATCACCCCTCCACTTT
TRBV2,TRBJ1-5,.,few,CASSGGSGQPQHF,TGTGCCAGCAGTGGTGGGTCTGGTCAGCCCCAGCATTTT
TRBV10-3,TRBJ2-1,TRBD2,once,CAISAASGRAKNEQFF,TGTGCCATCAGTGCGGCTAGCGGGAGGGCCAAAAATGAGCAGTTCTTC
TRBV30,TRBJ2-7,.,.,CAWSAKRLGGGEQYF,TGTGCCTGGAGTGCCAAACGACTAGGGGGAGGCGAGCAGTACTTC
TRBV7-2,TRBJ1-4,.,.,CASSKGQTNEKLFF,TGTGCCAGCAGCAAGGGTCAGACTAATGAAAAACTGTTTTTT
TRBV13,TRBJ1-3,.,.,CASSLWGTGNTIYF,TGTGCCAGCAGCTTATGGGGGACTGGAAACACCATATATTTT
TRBV20-1,TRBJ1-5,.,.,CSVGTNQPQHF,TGCAGTGTAGGGACCAATCAGCCCCAGCATTTT
TRBV5-6,TRBJ1-2,.,.,CASSLGSGDGYTF,TGTGCCAGCAGCTTGGGTAGCGGAGATGGCTACACCTTC
TRBV18,TRBJ2-5,.,.,CASSLGLQETQYF,TGTGCCAGCTCCTTGGGGTTGCAAGAGACCCAGTACTTC
TRBV7-9,TRBJ1-2,.,.,CASSFLEVRSDGYTF,TGTGCCAGCAGCTTCCTGGAGGTGAGGTCAGATGGCTACACCTTC
TRBV5-4,TRBJ2-3,.,.,CASSSQGSSTDTQYF,TGTGCCAGCAGTTCTCAGGGTTCTAGCACAGATACGCAGTATTTT
TRBV6-1,TRBJ2-7,TRBD1,.,CASSGHRDRGGEQYF,TGTGCCAGCAGTGGGCACCGGGACAGGGGAGGAGAGCAGTACTTC
TRBV5-6,TRBJ2-1,TRBD2,.,CASSLRTSGRVNEQFF,TGTGCCAGCAGCTTGAGAACTAGCGGGAGAGTAAATGAGCAGTTCTTC
TRBV4-1,TRBJ2-7,TRBD2,.,CASSQEKREGRYEQYF,TGCGCCAGCAGCCAAGAGAAGCGGGAGGGCCGCTACGAGCAGTACTTC
TRBV10-3,TRBJ2-5,.,.,CAISESAGRETQYF,TGTGCCATCAGTGAGTCTGCGGGGCGGGAGACCCAGTACTTC
TRBV21-1,TRBJ2-7,.,.,CASSNFHTGRATYEQYF,TGTGCCAGCAGCAATTTCCATACGGGTCGGGCTACCTACGAGCAGTACTTC
TRBV15,TRBJ2-5,TRBD1,.,CATSTGGTRETQYF,TGTGCCACCAGTACAGGGGGGACAAGGGAGACCCAGTACTTC
TRBV27,TRBJ1-6,.,once,CASSSVNYNSPLHF,TGTGCCAGCAGTTCGGTTAACTATAATTCACCCCTCCACTTT
TRBV18,TRBJ2-7,TRBD1,.,CASSPPGQGAFYEQYF,TGTGCCAGCTCACCCCCAGGACAGGGTGCGTTCTACGAGCAGTACTTC
TRBV27,TRBJ2-7,TRBD2,.,CARVGGGGRVLEQYF,TGTGCCAGAGTGGGGGGTGGCGGGAGGGTTCTCGAGCAGTACTTC
TRBV7-9,TRBJ2-5,.,.,CASSLEKGQETQYF,TGTGCCAGCAGCTTAGAGAAGGGTCAAGAGACCCAGTACTTC
TRBV11-3,TRBJ2-3,TRBD1,.,CASSDWDRGNTDTQYF,TGTGCCAGCAGCGACTGGGACAGGGGAAACACAGATACGCAGTATTTT
TRBV9,TRBJ2-7,.,.,CASSRGRDTLYEQYF,TGTGCCAGCAGCCGTGGCCGGGACACACTCTACGAGCAGTACTTC
TRBV5-4,TRBJ1-3,.,.,CASSLGGDSGNTIYF,TGTGCCAGCAGCTTGGGTGGCGACTCTGGAAACACCATATATTTT
TRBV11-2,TRBJ2-5,.,.,CASSLVGGGETQYF,TGTGCCAGCAGCTTAGTCGGGGGAGGAGAGACCCAGTACTTC
TRBV5-1,TRBJ2-3,.,.,CASSEASTDTQYF,TGCGCCAGCAGCGAGGCTAGCACAGATACGCAGTATTTT
TRBV10-3,TRBJ2-1,.,.,CAISVGWRYNEQFF,TGTGCCATCAGTGTCGGGTGGCGATACAATGAGCAGTTCTTC
TRBV9,TRBJ2-7,.,.,CASRTPWAGVYEQYF,TGTGCCAGCAGAACTCCTTGGGCAGGGGTCTACGAGCAGTACTTC
TRBV30,TRBJ1-6,.,.,CAWSVAGWRGF,TGTGCCTGGAGTGTAGCGGGGTGGAGGGGTTTT
TRBV7-6,TRBJ2-7,.,.,CASSVLQGHEQYF,TGTGCCAGCAGCGTTTTACAGGGTCACGAGCAGTACTTC
TRBV2,TRBJ1-3,TRBD1,.,CASSIGQERSGNTIYF,TGTGCCAGCAGTATCGGACAGGAACGCTCTGGAAACACCATATATTTT